This TCR beta chain was captured by sequencing in a study of blood T cell repertoires in COVID-19 (dated by TCRdb to 2020 to 2022). Turning to the overall study: Samples from collaborators originated in the United States, Italy and Spain and spanned both the acute and convalescent phases of COVID-19. The material from the prospective study consisted of cDNA or gDNA derived from T cells, B-cell-depleted T cells, or PBMCs. Subjects who had been exposed to COVID-19, were actively infected with it, or had recovered from it provided the deeply sampled blood TCRbeta repertoires that made up the dataset. The repertoires were made available in a free public database intended to serve as a resource for research on the immune response to SARS-CoV-2. Samples came from the ongoing ImmuneRACE study (first 160 participants) plus 1,254 subjects from 6 global collaborators. Nearly every sample came with metadata listing a de-identified subject ID, COVID-19 status, age in years and sex. Where available, HLA class I and class II types were obtained from metadata supplied by the sample provider rather than from assay-based typing.

From the cysteine through the phenylalanine, the CDR3 covers 15 amino acids. The sequence is cut down to CDR3 DNA, 45 bases in frame from base 1. The germline V gene (reference sequence) provides CDR1 SGHNT and CDR2 YYREEE. V is clipped by 3 bases and J by 1 base, and the sequence between their germline boundaries is 13 bases long. The full study reports these points: The amount of clinical and demographic metadata varied by source and participant and was provided uncurated.

The immunoSEQ Assay, a bias-controlled multiplex PCR, was used to amplify TCRbeta CDR3 regions from genomic DNA. The study's processing was this. Nucleated cell counts per sample were estimated from amplification of reference gene primers within the assay. Sequence reads were collapsed and filtered to measure the absolute abundance of every unique TCRbeta CDR3 rearrangement. For each sample, productive Simpson clonality was calculated as the square root of Simpson's diversity index over productive rearrangements. The table comes from immuneACCESS by way of TCRdb, which keeps in-frame sequences with V and J called. Part of the clones is missing from these tables; in studies checked, under half for an unresolved V gene and the rest for unknown reasons. V, J and clone size derive from that table, while D and trimming were established from the DNA sequence. The sample table contains fewer than 40,000 clones; only one count was recorded for around nine tenths of them. The top ten constitute about 35% of the sample.

About this clone: Its antigen remains unidentified. No base quality values were provided; no much bigger clone lies one nucleotide off.

Whole blood was collected in K2EDTA tubes by collaborating institutions according to the institutions' own protocols. For TCRbeta analysis, collaborator samples were shipped as frozen whole blood, as isolated PBMCs, or as DNA extracted from either sample type. This TCR was sampled from a man between 65 and 79 years old with active COVID-19. The sample was peripheral blood. The rearrangement combines TRBV5-4 with TRBJ1-1; possibly the D gene is TRBD1, per 5 matching bases. The sequenced DNA is TGTGCCAGCAGCTCTGGGTACCAGGGGAACACTGAAGCTTTCTTT. It is translated as CASSSGYQGNTEAFF.